This T cell receptor (beta chain) was recovered during a study of long-term antiretroviral therapy in people with HIV. Survey-level immunoSEQ v3.0 assays were run. Data came from immunoSEQ multiplex PCR; TCRdb stores just in-frame clones and leaves some out. This table holds some 31,000 clones, around 93% found once. Germline V lookup: CDR1 SGHRS, CDR2 YFSETQ. The V gene lost 1 base and the J gene lost 4 bases, with 13 bases spanning the gap. This CDR3 is 15 amino acids long. The TCR was taken from a man aged 50 or older with HIV. This rearrangement joins TRBV5-1 to TRBJ2-3; possible D gene TRBD2, 7 bases. The source was unsorted PBMCs, collected 7.4 years after starting antiretroviral therapy. CDR3 DNA sequence: TGCGCCAGCAGCTTGAACGGGGGGCGTTCAGATACGCAGTATTTT. Its translation: CASSLNGGRSDTQYF.